These 4 T cell receptor beta chains originate from one sample sequenced in a study of blood T cell repertoires in COVID-19. The protocol was immunoSEQ multiplex PCR, while the TCRdb copy is restricted to in-frame clones and leaves out a portion. The repertoire includes some 25,000 clones, about 90% of them detected once, and about 11% sits in the top ten. The sequenced material came from peripheral blood. The origin of the receptors is a man aged 70 or older with acute or convalescent COVID-19.

This chain connects TRBV24-1 to TRBJ2-1; 12 bases align to TRBD2. V shed 4 bases, J shed 15 bases, and the junction held 18 bases outside the gene matches. CDR3 length: 17 residues. Per the germline V gene, CDR1 is KGHDR and CDR2 is SFDVKD. DNA of the CDR3: TGTGCCACCAGTGACTCGAAAAGGACTAGCGGGACACGTCTCCTGTTCTTC. Its translation: CATSDSKRTSGTRLLFF.

The V and J genes are TRBV6-2 or TRBV6-3 and TRBJ2-1, with 11 bases matching TRBD2. CDR1 is MNHEY, CDR2 SVGEGT, per germline. The CDR3 consists of 17 residues. The junction had 12 bases not matched to a gene; V was cut back by 5 bases and J by 6 bases. The CDR3 loop is CASSHTSGRISANEQFF. In DNA, the CDR3 is TGTGCCAGCAGTCACACTAGCGGGAGAATCTCGGCCAATGAGCAGTTCTTC.

This chain links TRBV7-2 with TRBJ2-5; TRBD2 matches at 8 bases. The CDR3 totals 14 residues. Per germline, CDR1 SGHTA and CDR2 FQGNSA. Trimming took 0 bases from V and 4 from J; bases not matched to a gene: 1. The CDR3 bases are TGTGCCAGCAGCTTAGCGGCGGGAGGAGAGACCCAGTACTTC. Its translation is CASSLAAGGETQYF.

The V and J genes are TRBV4-1 and TRBJ2-5, with no clear D. The germline gives CDR1 MGHRA, CDR2 YSYEKL. The CDR3 runs 17 residues. V lost 1 base, J lost 4 bases, and 19 bases lay in between. The CDR3 loop reads CASSQGGWKEPRETQYF. DNA for the CDR3: TGCGCCAGCAGCCAAGGAGGCTGGAAGGAGCCACGAGAGACCCAGTACTTC.